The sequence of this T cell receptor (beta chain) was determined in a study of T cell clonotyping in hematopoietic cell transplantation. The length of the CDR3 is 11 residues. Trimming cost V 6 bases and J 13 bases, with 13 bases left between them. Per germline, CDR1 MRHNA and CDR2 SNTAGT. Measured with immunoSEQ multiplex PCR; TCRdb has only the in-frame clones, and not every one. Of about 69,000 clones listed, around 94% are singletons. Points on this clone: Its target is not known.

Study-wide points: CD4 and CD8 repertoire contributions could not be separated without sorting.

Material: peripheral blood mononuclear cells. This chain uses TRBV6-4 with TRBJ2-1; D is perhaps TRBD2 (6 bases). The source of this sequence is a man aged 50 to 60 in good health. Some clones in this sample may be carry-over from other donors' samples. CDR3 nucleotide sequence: TGTGCCAGCAGCGGAGGGGATAGACAGTTCTTC. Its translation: CASSGGDRQFF.